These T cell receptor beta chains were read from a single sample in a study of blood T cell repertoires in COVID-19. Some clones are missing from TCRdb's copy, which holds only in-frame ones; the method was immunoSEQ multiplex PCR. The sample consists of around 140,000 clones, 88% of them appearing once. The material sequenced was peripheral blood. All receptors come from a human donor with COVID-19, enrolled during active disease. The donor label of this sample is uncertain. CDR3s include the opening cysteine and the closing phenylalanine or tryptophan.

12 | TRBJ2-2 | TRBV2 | CASSLESGELFF
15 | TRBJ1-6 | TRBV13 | CASSLGGGGNSPLHF
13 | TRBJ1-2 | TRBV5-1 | CASSVTGLEGYTF
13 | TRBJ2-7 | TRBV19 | CASSTDRGHEQYF
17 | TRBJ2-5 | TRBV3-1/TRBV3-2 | CASRPRVLIGVEETQYF
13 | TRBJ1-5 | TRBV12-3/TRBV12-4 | CASGSTSDQPQHF
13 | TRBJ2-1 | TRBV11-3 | CASSFSGGIEQFF
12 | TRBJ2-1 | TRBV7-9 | CASSPRDNEQFF
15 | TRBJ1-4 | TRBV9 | CASSVGPGNFEKLFF
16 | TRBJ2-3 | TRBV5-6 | CASSLIRGGFADTQYF
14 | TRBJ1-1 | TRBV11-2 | CASSPLDSRTEAFF
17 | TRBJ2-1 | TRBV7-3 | CASSPGVWGTFSNEQFF
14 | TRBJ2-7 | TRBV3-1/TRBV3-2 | CASSQVAGAYEQYF
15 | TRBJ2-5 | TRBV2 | CASSESRTGGETQYF
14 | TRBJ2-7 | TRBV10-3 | CAISENGGSYEQYF
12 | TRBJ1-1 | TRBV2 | CASSPRETEAFF
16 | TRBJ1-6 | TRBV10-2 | CASRPGTGTYNSPLHF
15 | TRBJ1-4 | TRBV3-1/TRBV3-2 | CASSQDLRRSEKLFF
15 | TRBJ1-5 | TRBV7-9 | CASSRGQLGNQPQHF
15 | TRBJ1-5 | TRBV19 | CASSSQGNGNQPQHF
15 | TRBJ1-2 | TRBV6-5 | CASSLQKPANYGYTF
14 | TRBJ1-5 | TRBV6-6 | CASRSSGGSQPQHF
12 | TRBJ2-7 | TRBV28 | CASSSSSYEQYF
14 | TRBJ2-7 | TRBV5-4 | CASSLDRVSYEQYF
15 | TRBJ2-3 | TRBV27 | CASSLQLADTDTQYF
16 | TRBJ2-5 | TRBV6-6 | CASSYSGRGGGETQYF
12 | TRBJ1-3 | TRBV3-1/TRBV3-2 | CASSYQGNTIYF
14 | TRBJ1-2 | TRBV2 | CASSEAGRGDGYTF
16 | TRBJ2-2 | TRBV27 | CASSFGQFPGGGELFF
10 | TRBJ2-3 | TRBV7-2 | CASSLNTQYF
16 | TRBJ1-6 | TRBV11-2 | CASSLVRQGNNSPLHF
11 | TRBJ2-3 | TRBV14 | CAVLKGDTQYF
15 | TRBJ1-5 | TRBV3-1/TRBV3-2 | CASSQHPQGDQPQHF
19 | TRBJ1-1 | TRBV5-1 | CASSLVLGQGRIRGTEAFF